These T cell receptor beta chains were read from a single sample in a study of regulatory T cells in long-lasting Graves disease. Using its own MiXCR run on the multiplex PCR reads, TCRdb lists one record per CDR3 protein. Here the sample spans more than 650,000 distinct CDR3 sequences, 30% being singletons. Material: peripheral blood mononuclear cells (PBMCs), obtained when the disease was refractory, from a patient treated with antithyroid drugs. Every receptor here comes from a female donor with Graves disease. Each CDR3 is given with its conserved first and last residue. A row's size may be missing; if present it is once, few, many or a size class.

j_call v_call clone_size cdr3_aa
TRBJ1-4 TRBV20-1 few CSAPPGTTNEKLFF
TRBJ1-1 TRBV2 many CASSANTNTEAFF
TRBJ1-5 TRBV7-2 . CASSFTGEVRQPQHF
TRBJ2-2 TRBV29-1 once CSVDRGVTGELFF
TRBJ2-3 TRBV29-1 . CSVDDTYTDTQYF
TRBJ1-1 TRBV12-3/TRBV12-4 few CASSPNNRATEAFF
TRBJ2-7 TRBV20-1 few CSVTVSGYEQYF
TRBJ1-1 TRBV19 . CASSMGTGFVTEAFF
TRBJ2-7 TRBV11-3 . CASAEREGYEQYF
TRBJ1-5 TRBV20-1 . CSARDRQPWEGQPQHF
TRBJ1-5 TRBV3-1 . CASSQAGTDFNQPQHF
TRBJ2-7 TRBV7-6 few CASSSLRGLAVVHEQYF
TRBJ1-2 TRBV9 . CASSGLDRDGYTF
TRBJ2-7 TRBV9 . CASSASAGTSNYEQYF
TRBJ2-5 TRBV7-6 . CASSFTGRLGETQYF
TRBJ2-7 TRBV7-9 . CASSSGLAVLYEQYF
TRBJ1-5 TRBV18 . CATVGAGNQPQHF
TRBJ1-1 TRBV2 few CATYRPPEAFF
TRBJ1-2 TRBV18 . CASSPRGLGYTF
TRBJ2-7 TRBV20-1 few CSARDHYEQYF
TRBJ2-7 TRBV20-1 . CSGSPGYKQYF
TRBJ2-7 TRBV20-1 few CSASLASSYEQYF
TRBJ2-3 TRBV20-1 . CSAYPSASGTPDTQYF
TRBJ1-4 TRBV2 many CASSEWGRGEKLFF
TRBJ2-7 TRBV30 few CAWSTGTNRPEQYF
TRBJ1-2 TRBV7-2 few CASSPRAGGYYGYTF
TRBJ1-2 TRBV12-3/TRBV12-4 few CASRGGTDYGYTF
TRBJ2-7 TRBV11-2 many CASSSTMRLHEQYF
TRBJ1-1 TRBV5-1 few CASTMEGNAFF
TRBJ2-7 TRBV12-5 many CASGLETEQYF
TRBJ1-6 TRBV18 . CASSLRQGQSPLHF
TRBJ1-2 TRBV6-1 few CASTYLDNYGYTF
TRBJ1-2 TRBV5-1 . CASSHEEESARYTF
TRBJ2-7 TRBV6-2/TRBV6-3 many CASSPGNPKEQYF
TRBJ1-5 TRBV15 few CATSRDGSNQPQHF
TRBJ1-4 TRBV27 . CASSPPGQGKKLFF
TRBJ2-7 TRBV29-1 . CSIVVRNYEQYF
TRBJ1-5 TRBV15 few CATSRDDRGSNQPQHF
TRBJ1-3 TRBV15 . CATSGTILVSGNTIYF
TRBJ1-6 TRBV11-2 . CASSLGGLSGGSPLHF
TRBJ1-1 TRBV28 . CAGSLISNTEAFF
TRBJ1-2 TRBV30 . CAWRVPGSGTEDYGYTF
TRBJ1-2 TRBV4-1 few CASSQRYGNYGYTF
TRBJ2-7 TRBV25-1 . CASSVGTTSYEQYF
TRBJ1-5 TRBV6-5 few CASSYGGVNQPQHF
TRBJ1-6 TRBV12-3/TRBV12-4 . CASSYHSPLHF
TRBJ1-1 TRBV2 few CASSVYRMNTEAFF
TRBJ2-7 TRBV15 few CATRGPPSYEQYF